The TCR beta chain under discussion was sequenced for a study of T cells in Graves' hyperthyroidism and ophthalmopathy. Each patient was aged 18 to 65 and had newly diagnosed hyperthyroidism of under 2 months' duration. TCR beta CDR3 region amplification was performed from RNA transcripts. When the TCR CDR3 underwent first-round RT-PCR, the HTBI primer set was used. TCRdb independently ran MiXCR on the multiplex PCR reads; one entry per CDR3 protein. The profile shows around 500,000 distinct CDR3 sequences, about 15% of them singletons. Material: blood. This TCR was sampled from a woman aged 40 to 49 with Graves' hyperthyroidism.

CDR3 in DNA: TGTGCCAGCAGCTTCCAGGAGTCAGGGGAGACCCAGTACTTC. Its translation is CASSFQESGETQYF. The genes are TRBV5-6 and TRBJ2-5, with D possibly being TRBD1 (5 bases). The germline gives CDR1 SGHDT, CDR2 YYEEEE. Trimming took 2 bases from V and 5 from J, leaving 13 bases between them. CDR3 size: 14 residues.